This T cell receptor (beta chain) was documented in a study of CD8+CD57+ T cells in acquired aplastic anemia. Study at large: The DNA of sorted CD4+ and CD8+ cells averaged 3.2 ug. Whole-study findings and limits: Patients versus controls showed no significant CD8+ Simpson's diversity difference.

Patients chosen for sequencing had CD8+CD57+ cells that had expanded, as shown by flow cytometry. When blood sampling took place, the patients had received no therapy. With regard to this clonotype: Antigen: not known.

This CDR3 is 13 amino acids long. Germline loops: CDR1 SGHTA, CDR2 FQGNSA. The V gene end was trimmed by 5 bases and the J gene end by 4 bases; junction bases not matched to a gene: 4. Genomic DNA served as template for TCR beta VDJ and CDR3 profiling. TCRdb reprocessed the reads via MiXCR and lists one record per CDR3 protein. The table lists about 160,000 distinct CDR3 sequences, roughly half of them singletons. This sequence joins TRBV7-2 and TRBJ1-2, with TRBD1 identical over 7 bases. Sequencing was done on a sample of sorted CD4+, CD8+, or CD8+CD57+ T cells (not recorded which) from PBMCs. The source of this sequence is a human donor with aplastic anemia. DNA for the CDR3: TGTGCCAGCAGCGGTGACAGGGCCTATGGCTACACCTTC. Protein product: CASSGDRAYGYTF.